This TCR beta chain emerged from a study of cytomegalovirus exposure and HLA in healthy donors. V lost 4 bases to trimming and J lost 3 bases; unmatched junction nucleotides: 2. The germline CDR1 and CDR2 sequences are MNHEY and SVGAGI. The CDR3 has 14 amino acids. Here immunoSEQ multiplex PCR was the method, and the copy in TCRdb shows in-frame clones only, minus some. The sample yields some 150,000 clones, roughly nine tenths seen once. The sample taken for sequencing was PBMCs. The TCR was taken from a woman younger than 35 in good health and CMV-seropositive. This rearrangement joins TRBV6-5 to TRBJ1-1; 10 bases match TRBD1. The CDR3 region is CASSSGQGHTEAFF. The CDR3 nucleotides read TGTGCCAGCAGTTCGGGACAGGGGCACACTGAAGCTTTCTTT.